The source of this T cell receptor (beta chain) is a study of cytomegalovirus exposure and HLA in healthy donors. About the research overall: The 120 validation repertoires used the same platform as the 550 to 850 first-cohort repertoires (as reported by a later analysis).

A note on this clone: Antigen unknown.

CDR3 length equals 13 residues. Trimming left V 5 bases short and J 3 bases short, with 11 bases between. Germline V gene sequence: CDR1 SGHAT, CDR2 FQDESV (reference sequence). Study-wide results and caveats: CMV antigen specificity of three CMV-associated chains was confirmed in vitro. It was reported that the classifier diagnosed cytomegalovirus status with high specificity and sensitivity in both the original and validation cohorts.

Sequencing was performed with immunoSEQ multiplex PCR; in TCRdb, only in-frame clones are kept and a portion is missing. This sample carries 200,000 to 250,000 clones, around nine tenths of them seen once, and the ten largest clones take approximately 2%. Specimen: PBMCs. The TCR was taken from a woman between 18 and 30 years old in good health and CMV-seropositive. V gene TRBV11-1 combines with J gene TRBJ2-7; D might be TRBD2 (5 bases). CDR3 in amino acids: CASSPTGDYEQYF. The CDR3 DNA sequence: TGTGCCAGCAGCCCCACCGGGGACTACGAGCAGTACTTC.